Presented here are 2 T cell receptor beta chains from one specimen sequenced in a study of blood T cells in healthy people across ages. The authors ran a second PCR of roughly 6 to 12 cycles using a sample-barcoded 5' primer and a J-beta primer mix. TCRdb redid the calling of the 5' RACE reads with MiXCR, one entry per CDR3 protein. The table has over 700,000 distinct CDR3 sequences, 40% to 65% seen once. Sequencing was performed on blood. The receptor set was obtained from an elderly man in good health.

The chain employs TRBV4-2 and TRBJ1-1; D not resolved. CDR1 and CDR2 from the germline V gene are LGHNA and YNFKEQ. V was shortened by 11 bases and J by 1 base, with 17 bases between the two germline ends. The CDR3 loop spans 14 amino acids. CDR3 DNA: TGTGCCGCGCGGACGGGGAATAGGAACACTGAAGCTTTCTTT. Translation gives CAARTGNRNTEAFF.

The chain recombines TRBV5-1 with TRBJ1-2; possibly TRBD1 for D (6 bases). The CDR3 extends over 14 amino acids. V lost 0 bases, J lost 4 bases, and 10 bases lay in between. From germline, CDR1 is SGHRS and CDR2 YFSETQ. The CDR3 reads CASSLDRVAYGYTF. As DNA, the CDR3 is TGCGCCAGCAGCTTGGACAGGGTCGCCTATGGCTACACCTTC.